The rows below give T cell receptor beta chains drawn from one sample of a study of cytomegalovirus exposure and HLA in healthy donors. Data came from immunoSEQ multiplex PCR; TCRdb stores just in-frame clones and leaves some out. In the table there are about 160,000 clones, roughly two thirds of which are singletons. The sequenced sample consisted of PBMCs. The origin of the receptors is a woman in her 30s in good health and CMV-seronegative. CDR3s include the opening cysteine and the closing phenylalanine or tryptophan. Each record gives: D gene, V gene, CDR3 protein. D genes are given only for firm matches.

D: TRBD2; V: TRBV2; CDR3: CASSEVAGGNEQFF
D: TRBD2; V: TRBV7-2; CDR3: CASSSSPGLAYEQYF
D: TRBD1; V: TRBV30; CDR3: CAWRGQGAVGELFF
D: TRBD2; V: TRBV4-2; CDR3: CASSQEEAGGYEQYF
D: NA; V: TRBV5-5; CDR3: CASSLQGTYSNQPQHF
D: NA; V: TRBV28; CDR3: CASSLTLRQSSYEQYF
D: TRBD1; V: TRBV4-3; CDR3: CASSKDRGLEKLFF
D: NA; V: TRBV7-8; CDR3: CASRRGYEQYF
D: NA; V: TRBV28; CDR3: CASGTGPTGELFF
D: NA; V: TRBV13; CDR3: CASSRQRNQPQHF
D: TRBD2; V: TRBV6-1; CDR3: CASSEFGTSGLRDEQFF
D: TRBD1; V: TRBV29-1; CDR3: CSVVRQGENTEAFF
D: TRBD1; V: TRBV27; CDR3: CASSLVGQGLEQFF
D: TRBD1; V: TRBV7-6; CDR3: CASSLFGQDQETQYF
D: NA; V: TRBV6-5; CDR3: CASSENWESKPQHF
D: TRBD2; V: TRBV7-6; CDR3: CASSFGNEGRGVEQYF
D: NA; V: TRBV5-6; CDR3: CASSLSSDTQYF
D: NA; V: TRBV2; CDR3: CASSLTGELFF
D: NA; V: TRBV6-6; CDR3: CASSGLDTANYGYTF
D: TRBD1; V: TRBV4-2; CDR3: CASSQAGGDQPQHF
D: TRBD1; V: TRBV5-4; CDR3: CASSPGQGRGRTGELFF
D: NA; V: TRBV18; CDR3: CASSPGQNQPQHF
D: NA; V: TRBV7-9; CDR3: CASSLSGWENTEAFF
D: NA; V: TRBV27; CDR3: CASSLAALRETQYF
D: TRBD1; V: TRBV4-3; CDR3: CASSQDTGGNNEQFF
D: TRBD1; V: TRBV7-2; CDR3: CASSLDLQGADTQYF
D: NA; V: TRBV5-6; CDR3: CATKTENTEAFF
D: TRBD2; V: TRBV10-3; CDR3: CAISEGRVGQRTQYF
D: TRBD1; V: TRBV28; CDR3: CASSHRGIGEKLFF
D: NA; V: TRBV11-2; CDR3: CASSLDSLIKNIQYF
D: TRBD1; V: TRBV7-9; CDR3: CASSPRTGVGDNYGYTF
D: NA; V: TRBV7-8; CDR3: CASSLERASMSRETQYF
D: NA; V: TRBV7-3; CDR3: CASSQLASTDTQYF
D: NA; V: TRBV13; CDR3: CASSLGPVNTEAFF
D: TRBD2; V: TRBV6-1; CDR3: CASSAGLAGLGDTQYF
D: NA; V: TRBV7-9; CDR3: CASSLDTGETQYF
D: TRBD1; V: TRBV2; CDR3: CASSNGQGVLEQYF
D: NA; V: TRBV11-1; CDR3: CASSPDRDRAQHF
D: TRBD1; V: TRBV19; CDR3: CASTWTGVNTEAFF
D: NA; V: TRBV11-3; CDR3: CASSSRDPGELFF
D: TRBD2; V: TRBV5-4; CDR3: CATLMERGSTGELFF